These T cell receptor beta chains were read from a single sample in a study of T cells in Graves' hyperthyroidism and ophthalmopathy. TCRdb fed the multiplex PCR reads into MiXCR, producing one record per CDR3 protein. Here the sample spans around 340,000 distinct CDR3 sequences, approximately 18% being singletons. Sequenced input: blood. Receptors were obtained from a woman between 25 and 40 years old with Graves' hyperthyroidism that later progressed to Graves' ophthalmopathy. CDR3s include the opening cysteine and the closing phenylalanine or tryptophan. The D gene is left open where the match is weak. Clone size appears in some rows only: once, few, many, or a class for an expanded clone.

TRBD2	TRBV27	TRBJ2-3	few	TGTGCCAGCAGTTACTTCGCGGGAGGGCCGGAAGATACGCAGTATTTT	CASSYFAGGPEDTQYF
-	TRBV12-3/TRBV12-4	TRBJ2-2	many	TGTGCCAGCAGCCAGGACCGTTCGGCGAGGGAGCTGTTTTTT	CASSQDRSARELFF
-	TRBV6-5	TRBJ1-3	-	TGTGCCAGCAGTTATACGGGGGCGCCGGGAAACACCATATATTTT	CASSYTGAPGNTIYF
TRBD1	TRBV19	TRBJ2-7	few	TGTGCCAGTAGGGTTTCGGGACAGGGGTCCTACGAGCAGTACTTC	CASRVSGQGSYEQYF
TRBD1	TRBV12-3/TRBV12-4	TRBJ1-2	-	TGTGCCAGCAGTTTATCCGGGACAGGGATTTATGGCTACACCTTC	CASSLSGTGIYGYTF
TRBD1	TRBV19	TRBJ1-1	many	TGTGCCAGTAGTATTACAGGGGCGGACACTGAAGCTTTCTTT	CASSITGADTEAFF
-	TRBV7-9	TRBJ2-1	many	TGTGCCAGCAGCTTCCGCGTTTCAGCCATTTATCACAATGAGCAGTTCTTC	CASSFRVSAIYHNEQFF
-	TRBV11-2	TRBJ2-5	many	TGTGCCAGCAGCTTAGAAGCAGCCCCTAGCCCTATGGAGACCCAGTACTTC	CASSLEAAPSPMETQYF
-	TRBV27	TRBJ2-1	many	TGTGCCAGCAGTCCCGACCCCCGAGGGGTGGTTGAGCAGTTCTTC	CASSPDPRGVVEQFF
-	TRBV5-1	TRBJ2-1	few	TGCGCCAGCAGCTTGGTGGGGATCGGCAATGAGCAGTTCTTC	CASSLVGIGNEQFF
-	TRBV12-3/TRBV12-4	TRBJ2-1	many	TGTGCCAGCAGTTTAATTCTGGGTTCCAATGAGCAGTTCTTC	CASSLILGSNEQFF
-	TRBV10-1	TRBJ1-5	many	TGCGCCAGCAGTGAACCCTCGGCCGGGACGAACGGGCAAAAAGGCAATCAGCCCCAGCATTTT	CASSEPSAGTNGQKGNQPQHF
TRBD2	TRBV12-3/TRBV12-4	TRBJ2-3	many	TGTGCCAGCACCATACTAGCGGGAGCCACAGATACGCAGTATTTT	CASTILAGATDTQYF
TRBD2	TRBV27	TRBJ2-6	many	TGTGCCAGCAGTTCGGGGGGGTCAAGCTCTGGGGCCAACGTCCTGACTTTC	CASSSGGSSSGANVLTF
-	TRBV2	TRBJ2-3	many	TGTGCCAGCAGTGAACGGAGCACAGATACGCAGTATTTT	CASSERSTDTQYF
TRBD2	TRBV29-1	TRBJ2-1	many	TGCAGCATTCAACGGGGGGGCTCCAATGAGCAGTTCTTC	CSIQRGGSNEQFF
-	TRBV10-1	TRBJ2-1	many	TGCGCCAGCAGTGAGTCGGTAGCGATCAATGAGCAGTTCTTC	CASSESVAINEQFF
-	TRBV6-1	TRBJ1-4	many	TGTGCCAGCAGTGCCCTGTGGAATGAAAAACTGTTTTTT	CASSALWNEKLFF
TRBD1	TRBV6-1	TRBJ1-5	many	TGTGCCAGCAGTCGAAGGACAGGGGGGAATCAGCCCCAGCATTTT	CASSRRTGGNQPQHF
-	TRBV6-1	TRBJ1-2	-	TGTGCCAGCAGCACCCCGACGGGCTACACCTTC	CASSTPTGYTF
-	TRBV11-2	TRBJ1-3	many	TGTGCCAGCAGCTTAGCGGGAGCTCGAAACACCATATATTTT	CASSLAGARNTIYF
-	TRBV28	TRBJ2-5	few	TGTGCCAGCAGTTTATGGGGTACCAACTACTTC	CASSLWGTNYF
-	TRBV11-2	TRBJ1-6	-	-	CASSFYICSARTGQDNSPLHF
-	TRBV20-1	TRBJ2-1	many	TGCAGTGCTAGGTCGGTTGCTAGTGCATCCGTCTCCTACAATGAGCAGTTCTTC	CSARSVASASVSYNEQFF
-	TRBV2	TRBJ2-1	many	TGTGCCAGCAGTGGGGGAGGCAGTCTGCGCGATGAGCAGTTCTTC	CASSGGGSLRDEQFF
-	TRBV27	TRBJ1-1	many	TGTGCCAGCAGTTATCGGGGAGCGAACACTGAAGCTTTCTTT	CASSYRGANTEAFF
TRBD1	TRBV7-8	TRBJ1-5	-	TGTGCCAGCAGCCCACAGGGGGGGTATAGCAATCAGCCCCAGCATTTT	CASSPQGGYSNQPQHF
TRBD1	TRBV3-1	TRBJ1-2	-	TGTGCCAGCAGCCAGGACAGGGCGGGTGGCTACACCTTC	CASSQDRAGGYTF
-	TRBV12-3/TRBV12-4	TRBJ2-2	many	TGTGCCAGCAGTTTCACAGGGAACACCGGGGAGCTGTTTTTT	CASSFTGNTGELFF
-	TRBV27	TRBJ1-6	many	TGTGCCAGCAGTTTGTTTTCCATACGACGCCCGGGCCATAATTCACCCCTCCACTTT	CASSLFSIRRPGHNSPLHF
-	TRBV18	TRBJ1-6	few	TGTGCCAGCTCACCGACCGGGACGAGTAATTCACCCCTCCACTTT	CASSPTGTSNSPLHF
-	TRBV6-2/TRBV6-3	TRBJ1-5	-	TGTGCCAGCAGTTACTCCTGGGGGAATCAGCCCCAGCATTTT	CASSYSWGNQPQHF
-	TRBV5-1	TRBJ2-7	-	TGCGCCAGCAGCTCACAGGGTTGGGAGCAGTACTTC	CASSSQGWEQYF
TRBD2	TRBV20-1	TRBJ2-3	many	TGCAGTGCTAGTAGTAGCGGGGCTAGCACAGATACGCAGTATTTT	CSASSSGASTDTQYF
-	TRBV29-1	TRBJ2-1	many	TGCAGCGTGCCCCCCGGACAGATGACGAATGAGCAGTTCTTC	CSVPPGQMTNEQFF
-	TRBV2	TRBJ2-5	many	TGTGCCAGCAGTGAGCTCGGGGTGGGGACCCTACAAGAGACCCAGTACTTC	CASSELGVGTLQETQYF
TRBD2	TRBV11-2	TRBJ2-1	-	TGTGCCAGCAGCCCCCCCCCCAGATGGGTAGCGGGAGACAATGAGCAGTTCTTC	CASSPPPRWVAGDNEQFF
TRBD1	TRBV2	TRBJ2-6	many	TGTGCCAGCAGCGACAGGGGGCGAGACTCTGGGGCCAACGTCCTGACTTTC	CASSDRGRDSGANVLTF
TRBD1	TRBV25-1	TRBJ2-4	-	TGTGCCAGCAGTGAATACGGCGGACAGGGGCTAGCCAAAAACATTCAGTACTTC	CASSEYGGQGLAKNIQYF
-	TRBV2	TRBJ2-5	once	TGTGCCAGCAGTGAATCCCAGGGTGGGTCCCGGGAGACCCAGTACTTC	CASSESQGGSRETQYF
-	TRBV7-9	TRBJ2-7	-	TGTGCCAGCAGCTCCCCAATAGTGTCGGGGGCAGGGGAGCAGTACTTC	CASSSPIVSGAGEQYF